The clone carrying this TCR beta chain was recorded a few times. The sample originates from a study of shared clonotypes between healthy human individuals. The overall study: The donors, two women and a few men, were aged 18 to 49.

Deletions cut 1 base from V and 2 bases from J, with 12 bases between. The CDR3 contains 15 residues. From germline, CDR1 is LGHNA and CDR2 YNFKEQ. In unsorted samples, genomic DNA was obtained using about 90 million PBMCs. Original processing methods: Without quality scores, immunoSEQ junctional reads could not be filtered like full-length reads. The table came from immunoSEQ multiplex PCR; TCRdb's copy has only in-frame clones and leaves some out. The V and J calls and clone size are taken from that table; D and trimming were inferred from the DNA. The sample lists some 530,000 clones, around 73% occurring once.

The chain has TRBV4-2 and TRBJ2-7, with D perhaps matching TRBD1 (6 bases). The specimen was PBMCs. This TCR was recovered from a woman in her forties in good health. Some clones in this sample may be carry-over from other donors' samples. This CDR3 reads CASSQVSGETYEQYF. CDR3 nucleotides: TGTGCCAGCAGCCAAGTGTCAGGGGAAACCTACGAGCAGTACTTC.